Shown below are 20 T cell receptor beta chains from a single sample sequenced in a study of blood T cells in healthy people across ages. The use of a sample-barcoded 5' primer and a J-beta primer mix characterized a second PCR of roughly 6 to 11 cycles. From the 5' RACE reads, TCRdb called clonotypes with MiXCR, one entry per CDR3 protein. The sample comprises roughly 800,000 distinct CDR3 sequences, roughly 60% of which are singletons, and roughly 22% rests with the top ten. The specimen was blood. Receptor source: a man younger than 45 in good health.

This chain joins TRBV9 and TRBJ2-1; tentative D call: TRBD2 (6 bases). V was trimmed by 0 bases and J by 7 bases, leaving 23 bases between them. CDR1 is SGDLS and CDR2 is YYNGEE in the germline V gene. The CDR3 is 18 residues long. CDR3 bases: TGTGCCAGCAGCGTAGTGCCGATTAGCGGTCCGGGGAGGAATGAGCAGTTCTTC. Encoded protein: CASSVVPISGPGRNEQFF.

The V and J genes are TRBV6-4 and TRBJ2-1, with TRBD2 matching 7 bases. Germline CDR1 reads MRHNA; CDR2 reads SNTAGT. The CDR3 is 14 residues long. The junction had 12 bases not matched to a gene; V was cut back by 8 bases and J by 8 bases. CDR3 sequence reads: CASAPRLASDEQFF. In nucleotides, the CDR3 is TGTGCCAGCGCCCCGAGACTAGCTAGCGATGAGCAGTTCTTC.

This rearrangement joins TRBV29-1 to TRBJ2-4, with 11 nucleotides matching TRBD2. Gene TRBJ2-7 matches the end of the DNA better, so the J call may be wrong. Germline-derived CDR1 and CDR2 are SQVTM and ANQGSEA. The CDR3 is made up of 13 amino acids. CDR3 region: CSTKTSGKYEQYF. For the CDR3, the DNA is TGCAGCACAAAGACTAGCGGGAAGTACGAGCAGTACTTC.

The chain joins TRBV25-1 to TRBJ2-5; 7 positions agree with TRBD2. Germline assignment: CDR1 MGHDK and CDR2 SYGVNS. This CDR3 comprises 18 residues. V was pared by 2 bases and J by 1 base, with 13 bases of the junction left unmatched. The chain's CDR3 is CASSEPPTERDVQETQYF. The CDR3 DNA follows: TGTGCCAGCAGTGAACCGCCTACGGAGCGGGATGTCCAAGAGACCCAGTACTTC.

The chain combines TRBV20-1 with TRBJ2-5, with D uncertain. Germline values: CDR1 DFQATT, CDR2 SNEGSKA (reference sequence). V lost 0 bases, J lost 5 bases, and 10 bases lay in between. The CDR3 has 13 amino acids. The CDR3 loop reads CSARDNQPETQYF. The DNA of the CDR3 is TGCAGTGCTAGAGATAACCAGCCGGAGACCCAGTACTTC.

CDR3 DNA: TGTGCCAGCTCACCACCGGGGGCCGGGGAGCTGTTTTTT. Amino acid sequence: CASSPPGAGELFF. The gene calls are TRBV18 and TRBJ2-2, with D perhaps given as TRBD1 or TRBD2 (5 bases each). Germline CDR1 and CDR2: KGHSH and LQKENI. The CDR3 runs to 13 residues. V shed 0 bases and J shed 6 bases, with 5 bases lying between them.

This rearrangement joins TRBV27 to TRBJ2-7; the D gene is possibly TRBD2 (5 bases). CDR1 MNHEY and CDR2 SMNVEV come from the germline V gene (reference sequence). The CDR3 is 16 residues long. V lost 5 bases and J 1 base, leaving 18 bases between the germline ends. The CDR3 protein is CASSPSEGEESYEQYF. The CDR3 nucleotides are TGTGCCAGCAGTCCGTCCGAGGGAGAGGAATCCTACGAGCAGTACTTC.

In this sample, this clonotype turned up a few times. CDR3 DNA: TGTGCCAGCAGTGAAGCGCAAGGGACAGCAAAAAACATTCAGTACTTC. As protein: CASSEAQGTAKNIQYF. The rearrangement joins TRBV6-1 to TRBJ2-4, with TRBD1 matching 7 bases. Trimming took 0 bases from V and 4 from J; bases not matched to a gene: 6. This CDR3 has 16 amino acids. The germline V gene has CDR1 MNHNS and CDR2 SASEGT.

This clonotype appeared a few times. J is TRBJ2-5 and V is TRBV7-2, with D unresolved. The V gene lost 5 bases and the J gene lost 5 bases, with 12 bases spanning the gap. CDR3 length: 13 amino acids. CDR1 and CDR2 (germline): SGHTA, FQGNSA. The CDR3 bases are TGTGCCAGCAGCCCGCCGCGCTTTGAGACCCAGTACTTC. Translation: CASSPPRFETQYF.

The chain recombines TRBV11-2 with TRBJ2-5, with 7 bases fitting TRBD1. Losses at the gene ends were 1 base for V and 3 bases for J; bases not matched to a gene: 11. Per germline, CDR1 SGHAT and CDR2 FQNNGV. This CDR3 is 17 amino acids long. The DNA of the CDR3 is TGTGCCAGCAGCTTAGGGACAGGCCTTGGGAGTAAAGAGACCCAGTACTTC. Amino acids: CASSLGTGLGSKETQYF.

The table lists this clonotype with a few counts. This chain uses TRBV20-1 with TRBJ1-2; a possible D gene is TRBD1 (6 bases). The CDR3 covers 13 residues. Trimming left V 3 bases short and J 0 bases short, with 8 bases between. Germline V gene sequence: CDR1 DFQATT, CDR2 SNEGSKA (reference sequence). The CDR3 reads CSASGQSNYGYTF. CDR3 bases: TGCAGTGCTAGCGGACAGTCTAACTATGGCTACACCTTC.

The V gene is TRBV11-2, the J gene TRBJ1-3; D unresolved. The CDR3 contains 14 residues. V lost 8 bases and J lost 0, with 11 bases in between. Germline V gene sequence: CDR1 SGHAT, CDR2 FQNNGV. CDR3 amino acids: CASSGFGSGNTIYF. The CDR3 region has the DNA TGTGCCAGCTCGGGCTTTGGCTCTGGAAACACCATATATTTT.

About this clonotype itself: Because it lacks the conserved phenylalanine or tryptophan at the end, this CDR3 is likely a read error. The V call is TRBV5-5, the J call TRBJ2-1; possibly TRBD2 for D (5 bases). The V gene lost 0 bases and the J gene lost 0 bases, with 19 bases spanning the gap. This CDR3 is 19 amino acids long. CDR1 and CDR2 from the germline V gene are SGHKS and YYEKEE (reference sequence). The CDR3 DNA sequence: TGTGCCAGCAGCTTGGAAAATCGGGGTCAAGCCCCCTCCTACAATGAGCAGTTCGTC. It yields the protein CASSLENRGQAPSYNEQFV.

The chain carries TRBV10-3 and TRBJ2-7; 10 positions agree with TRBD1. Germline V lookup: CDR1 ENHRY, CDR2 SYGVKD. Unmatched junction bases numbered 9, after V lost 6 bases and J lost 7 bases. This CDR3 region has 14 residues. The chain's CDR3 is CAISPDRGHREQYF. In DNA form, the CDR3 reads TGTGCCATCAGCCCCGACAGGGGGCACAGGGAGCAGTACTTC.

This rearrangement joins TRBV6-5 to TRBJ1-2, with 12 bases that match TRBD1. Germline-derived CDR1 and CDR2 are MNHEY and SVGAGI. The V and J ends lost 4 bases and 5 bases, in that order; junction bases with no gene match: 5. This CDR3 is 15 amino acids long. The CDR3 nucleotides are TGTGCCAGCAGTTCGGGACAGGGGGCGCGTTATGGCTACACCTTC. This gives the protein CASSSGQGARYGYTF.

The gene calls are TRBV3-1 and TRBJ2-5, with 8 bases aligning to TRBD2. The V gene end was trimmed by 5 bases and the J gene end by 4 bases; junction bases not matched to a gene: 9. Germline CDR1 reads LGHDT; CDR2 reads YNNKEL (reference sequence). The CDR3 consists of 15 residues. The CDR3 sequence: CASSLLAVVGETQYF. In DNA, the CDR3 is TGTGCCAGCAGCTTACTAGCGGTGGTCGGAGAGACCCAGTACTTC.

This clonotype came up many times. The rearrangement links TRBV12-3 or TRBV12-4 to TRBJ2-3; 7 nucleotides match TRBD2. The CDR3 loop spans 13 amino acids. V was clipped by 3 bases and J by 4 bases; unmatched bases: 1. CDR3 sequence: CASSLGLSDTQYF. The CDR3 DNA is TGTGCCAGCAGTTTGGGACTATCAGATACGCAGTATTTT.

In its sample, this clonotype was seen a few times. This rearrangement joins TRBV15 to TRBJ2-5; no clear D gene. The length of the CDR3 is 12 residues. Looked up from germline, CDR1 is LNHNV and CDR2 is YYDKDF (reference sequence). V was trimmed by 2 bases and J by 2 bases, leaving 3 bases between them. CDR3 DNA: TGTGCCACCAGCAGAAAGCAAGAGACCCAGTACTTC. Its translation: CATSRKQETQYF.

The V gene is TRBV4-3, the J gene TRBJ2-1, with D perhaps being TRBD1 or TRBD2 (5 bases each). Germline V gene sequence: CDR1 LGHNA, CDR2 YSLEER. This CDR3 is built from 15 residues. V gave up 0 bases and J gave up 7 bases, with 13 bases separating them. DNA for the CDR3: TGCGCCAGCAGCCAAGATTCGGGGCGGATTAATGAGCAGTTCTTC. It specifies CASSQDSGRINEQFF.

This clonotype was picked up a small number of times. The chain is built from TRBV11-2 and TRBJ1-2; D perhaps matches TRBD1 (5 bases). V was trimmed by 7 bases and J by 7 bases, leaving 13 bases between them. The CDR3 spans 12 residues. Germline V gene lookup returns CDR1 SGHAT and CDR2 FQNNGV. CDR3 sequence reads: CASTPGDFGYTF. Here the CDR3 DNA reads TGTGCCAGCACCCCGGGGGACTTTGGCTACACCTTC.